A single sample is the source of the 20 T cell receptor beta chains below, sequenced in a study of cytomegalovirus exposure and HLA in healthy donors. Clones were sequenced by immunoSEQ multiplex PCR, and TCRdb holds only the in-frame ones, with some missing. The table has 330,000 or so clones, about nine tenths seen once; the top ten hold around 0.8%. The sequenced material came from PBMCs. Receptors were obtained from a woman younger than 35 in good health and CMV-seronegative.

The chain carries TRBV27 and TRBJ2-7, with D unresolved. CDR3 length equals 11 residues. Trimming cost V 4 bases and J 6 bases, with 7 bases left between them. Germline CDR1 reads MNHEY; CDR2 reads SMNVEV (reference sequence). Written as DNA, the CDR3 is TGTGCCAGCAGTTCTCGTCGCGAGCAGTACTTC. Translating it yields CASSSRREQYF.

The gene calls are TRBV5-1 and TRBJ1-3, with D maybe TRBD1 (5 bases). Per the germline V gene, CDR1 is SGHRS and CDR2 is YFSETQ. The V end was cut by 4 bases, the J end by 4 bases, with 15 bases between. This CDR3 region has 15 residues. Here the CDR3 DNA reads TGCGCCAGCAGCCCCCGGGGGACGGCGGGAAACACCATATATTTT. Protein sequence: CASSPRGTAGNTIYF.

DNA of the CDR3: TGTGCCAGCAGGGTACTAGCGGTCACAGATACGCAGTATTTT. Protein: CASRVLAVTDTQYF. The rearrangement links TRBV27 to TRBJ2-3; 8 bases are shared with TRBD2. Germline V gene lookup returns CDR1 MNHEY and CDR2 SMNVEV (reference sequence). V dropped 6 bases and J dropped 2; count of bases not matched to a gene: 4. The CDR3 is 14 residues long.

The rearrangement uses TRBV11-2 and TRBJ2-3; 9 nucleotides match TRBD2. The ends lost 7 bases at V and 6 bases at J; junction bases unmatched: 17. The length of the CDR3 is 17 residues. CDR1 and CDR2 from the germline V gene are SGHAT and FQNNGV. Here the CDR3 reads CASTDLGAGGRGDTQYF. The CDR3, as DNA: TGTGCCAGCACCGACTTAGGGGCGGGAGGGCGCGGGGATACGCAGTATTTT.

The rearrangement uses TRBV7-3 and TRBJ1-1; 7 bases map to TRBD1. Germline V gene lookup returns CDR1 SGHTA and CDR2 FQGTGA. The CDR3 is 12 amino acids. Trimming removed 4 bases from V and 7 bases from J; junction bases left unmatched: 3. The CDR3 DNA follows: TGTGCCAGCAGCTCGAGACAGGGTGAAGCTTTCTTT. It codes for CASSSRQGEAFF. The variable domain in full, completed from reference TRBV7-3 and TRBJ1-1, reads GAGVSQTPSNKVTEKGKYVELRCDPISGHTALYWYRQSLGQGPEFLIYFQGTGAADDSGLPNDRFFAVRPEGSVSTLKIQRTERGDSAVYLCASSSRQGEAFFGQGTRLTVV.

The rearrangement uses TRBV10-3 and TRBJ2-3; TRBD2 might be the D (5 bases). This CDR3 contains 19 residues. Looked up from germline, CDR1 is ENHRY and CDR2 is SYGVKD. Trimming pared 0 bases from V and 1 base from J, leaving 20 bases between. The CDR3 DNA reads TGTGCCATCAGTGAGTCCTTCACCCCTCGGGAAAGAGGCACAGATACGCAGTATTTT. Translating gives CAISESFTPRERGTDTQYF.

Written as DNA, the CDR3 is TGTGCAAGTCGCTTAGTTCCGGTGGCGGGAGCGGGGAATGAGCAGTTCTTC. As protein: CASRLVPVAGAGNEQFF. The chain has TRBV12-2 and TRBJ2-1; the DNA was not compared with TRBD2, the D call given in the table. TRBV12-2 is annotated as a pseudogene. The CDR3 consists of 17 residues.

The chain carries TRBV4-2 and TRBJ1-1; the match to TRBD1 covers 9 bases. The CDR3 runs 15 residues. V dropped 3 bases and J dropped 1; count of bases not matched to a gene: 3. The germline V gene encodes CDR1 LGHNA and CDR2 YNFKEQ. As DNA, the CDR3 is TGTGCCAGCAGCCAGGGGGACAGGGCGAACACTGAAGCTTTCTTT. Its protein is CASSQGDRANTEAFF.

V is TRBV27 and J is TRBJ2-1, with 13 bases matching TRBD2. Germline CDR1 reads MNHEY; CDR2 reads SMNVEV (reference sequence). The CDR3 is made up of 15 amino acids. V lost 8 bases to trimming and J lost 8 bases; unmatched junction nucleotides: 9. For the CDR3, the DNA is TGTGCCAGCGGGACTAGGACTAGCGGGAGCCATGAGCAGTTCTTC. Protein: CASGTRTSGSHEQFF.

The J gene is TRBJ2-7, the V gene TRBV6-5, with 10 bases fitting TRBD2. Germline V gives CDR1 MNHEY, CDR2 SVGAGI. V dropped 5 bases and J dropped 6; count of bases not matched to a gene: 10. CDR3 length equals 15 residues. As DNA, the CDR3 is TGTGCCAGCAGTCCCATTAGCGGGAGGAGGAGCGAGCAGTACTTC. Its protein is CASSPISGRRSEQYF.

The chain recombines TRBV16 with TRBJ1-2, with 7 bases aligning to TRBD1. With V trimmed by 2 bases and J by 7 bases, 7 bases remained unmatched. The CDR3 has 14 amino acids. CDR1 and CDR2 (germline): KGHSY, FQNENV. The CDR3 bases are TGTGCCAGCAGCCAAGGGGACAGCGGCTTTGGCTACACCTTC. Its protein is CASSQGDSGFGYTF.

J is TRBJ1-1 and V is TRBV6-5, with TRBD1 identical over 8 bases. The CDR3 has 13 residues. Per germline, CDR1 MNHEY and CDR2 SVGAGI. V lost 4 bases to trimming and J lost 4 bases; unmatched junction nucleotides: 2. CDR3 sequence reads: CASSFTGGTEAFF. Written as DNA, the CDR3 is TGTGCCAGCAGTTTCACAGGGGGCACTGAAGCTTTCTTT.

The chain employs TRBV4-3 and TRBJ2-7; D unclear. The germline V gene has CDR1 LGHNA and CDR2 YSLEER. The CDR3 spans 15 residues. V was cut by 0 bases and J by 3 bases, with 12 bases left in between. The DNA of the CDR3 is TGCGCCAGCAGCCAAGATTCCCCGACGGGCTACGAGCAGTACTTC. The encoded protein is CASSQDSPTGYEQYF.

The table lists this clone with a few counts. This may be a read error, as it is one base from a much larger clone. The rearrangement uses TRBV6-4 and TRBJ2-1; 10 bases map to TRBD1. Trimming removed 5 bases from V and 3 bases from J; junction bases left unmatched: 4. CDR1 and CDR2 from the germline V gene are MRHNA and SNTAGT. CDR3 length: 15 amino acids. CDR3 DNA: TGTGCCAGCAGTCCCGGGACAGGGGACTACAATGAGCAGTTCTTC. It encodes CASSPGTGDYNEQFF.

The chain recombines TRBV9 with TRBJ2-2, with D tentatively TRBD2 (6 bases). CDR1 is SGDLS, CDR2 YYNGEE, per germline. Trimming pared 4 bases from V and 0 bases from J, leaving 13 bases between. This CDR3 has 16 amino acids. The chain's CDR3 is CASSHSGFANTGELFF. In DNA form, the CDR3 reads TGTGCCAGCAGCCATAGCGGCTTTGCGAACACCGGGGAGCTGTTTTTT.

This clone was observed once. The rearrangement links TRBV11-3 to TRBJ2-1, with D perhaps TRBD2 (7 bases). The CDR3 loop spans 15 amino acids. The V end lost 5 bases, the J end lost 3 bases, and 14 bases lay between the germline ends. In germline, CDR1 is SGHNT, CDR2 YENEEA. Written as DNA, the CDR3 is TGTGCCAGCAGCAAAGCCGGGGGGCTCTACAATGAGCAGTTCTTC. This gives the protein CASSKAGGLYNEQFF.

The chain employs TRBV6-5 and TRBJ1-5, with D perhaps TRBD1 (6 bases). Germline values: CDR1 MNHEY, CDR2 SVGAGI. The V end lost 4 bases, the J end lost 6 bases, and 10 bases lay between the germline ends. The CDR3 runs 13 residues. The CDR3 DNA reads as TGTGCCAGCAGTTTGGGGGCGGGTCAGCCCCAGCATTTT. This translates into CASSLGAGQPQHF.

The chain joins TRBV9 to TRBJ2-7; D possibly corresponds to TRBD1 (6 bases). V lost 1 base and J 6 bases, leaving 20 bases between the germline ends. There are 16 residues in the CDR3. Germline lookup yields CDR1 SGDLS and CDR2 YYNGEE. The CDR3 region is CASSVSPDSRWGEQYF. The CDR3 DNA sequence: TGTGCCAGCAGCGTAAGCCCGGACAGCCGATGGGGCGAGCAGTACTTC.

This chain connects TRBV29-1 to TRBJ1-3, with 7 bases fitting TRBD1. Trimming removed 7 bases from V and 5 bases from J; junction bases left unmatched: 8. The CDR3 totals 13 residues. From germline, CDR1 is SQVTM and CDR2 ANQGSEA. The CDR3 region has the DNA TGCAGCGGATCGACAGGGTCCAGAAACACCATATATTTT. Its protein product is CSGSTGSRNTIYF.

This rearrangement joins TRBV5-1 to TRBJ2-1, with a tentative D call TRBD2 (6 bases). Looked up from germline, CDR1 is SGHRS and CDR2 is YFSETQ. The CDR3 runs 14 residues. V was pared by 0 bases and J by 5 bases, with 9 bases between. CDR3 region: CASSLAGVDNEQFF. In nucleotides, the CDR3 is TGCGCCAGCAGCTTGGCGGGAGTGGACAATGAGCAGTTCTTC.